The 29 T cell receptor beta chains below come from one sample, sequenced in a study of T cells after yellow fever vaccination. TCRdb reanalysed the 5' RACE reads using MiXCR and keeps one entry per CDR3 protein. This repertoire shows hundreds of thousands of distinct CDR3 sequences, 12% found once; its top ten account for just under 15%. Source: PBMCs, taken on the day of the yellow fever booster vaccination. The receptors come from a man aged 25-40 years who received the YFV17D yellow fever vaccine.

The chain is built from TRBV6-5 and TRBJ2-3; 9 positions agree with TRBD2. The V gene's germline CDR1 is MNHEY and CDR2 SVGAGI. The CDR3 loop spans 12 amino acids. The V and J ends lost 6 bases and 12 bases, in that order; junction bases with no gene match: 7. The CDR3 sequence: CASSSSGRKQYF. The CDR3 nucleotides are TGTGCCAGCAGCAGTAGCGGGAGAAAACAGTATTTT.

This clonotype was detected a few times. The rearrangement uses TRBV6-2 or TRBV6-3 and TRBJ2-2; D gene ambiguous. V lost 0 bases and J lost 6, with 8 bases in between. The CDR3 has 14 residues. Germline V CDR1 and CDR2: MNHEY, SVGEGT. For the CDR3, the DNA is TGTGCCAGCAGTTACTCCCAGGTCTCCGGGGAGCTGTTTTTT. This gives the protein CASSYSQVSGELFF.

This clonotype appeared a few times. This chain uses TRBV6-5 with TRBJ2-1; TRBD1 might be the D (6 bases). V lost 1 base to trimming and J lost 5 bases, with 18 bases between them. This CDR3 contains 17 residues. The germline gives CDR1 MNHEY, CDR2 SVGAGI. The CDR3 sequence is CASSYFSGTKYDNEQFF. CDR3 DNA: TGTGCCAGCAGTTACTTTTCCGGGACAAAGTATGACAATGAGCAGTTCTTC.

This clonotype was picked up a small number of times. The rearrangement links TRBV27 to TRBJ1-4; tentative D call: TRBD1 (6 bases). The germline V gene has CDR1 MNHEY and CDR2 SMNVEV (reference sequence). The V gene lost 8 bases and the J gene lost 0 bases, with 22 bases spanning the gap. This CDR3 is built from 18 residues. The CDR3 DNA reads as TGTGCCAGCGCCCCACTCGCCTGGGACACTGCAACTAATGAAAAACTGTTTTTT. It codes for CASAPLAWDTATNEKLFF.

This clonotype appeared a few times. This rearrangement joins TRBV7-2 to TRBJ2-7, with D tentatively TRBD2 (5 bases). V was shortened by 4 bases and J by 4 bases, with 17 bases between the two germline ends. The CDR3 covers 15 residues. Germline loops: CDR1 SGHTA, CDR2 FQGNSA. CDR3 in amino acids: CASSSRVGKKYEQYF. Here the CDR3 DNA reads TGTGCCAGCAGCTCCCGGGTCGGGAAAAAGTACGAGCAGTACTTC.

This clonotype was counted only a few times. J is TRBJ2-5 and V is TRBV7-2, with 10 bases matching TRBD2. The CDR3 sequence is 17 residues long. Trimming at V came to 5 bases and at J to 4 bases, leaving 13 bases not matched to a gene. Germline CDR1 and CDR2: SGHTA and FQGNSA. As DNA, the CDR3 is TGTGCCAGCAGCCCTCACCCAGCTAGCGGGAGAATAGAGACCCAGTACTTC. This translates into CASSPHPASGRIETQYF.

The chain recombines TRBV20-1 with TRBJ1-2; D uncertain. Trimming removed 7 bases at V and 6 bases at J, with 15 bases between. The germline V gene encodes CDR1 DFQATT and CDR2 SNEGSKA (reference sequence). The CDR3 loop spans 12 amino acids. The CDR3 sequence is CSVSGPSDGYTF. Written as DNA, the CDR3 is TGCAGTGTGTCCGGGCCCTCAGATGGCTACACCTTC.

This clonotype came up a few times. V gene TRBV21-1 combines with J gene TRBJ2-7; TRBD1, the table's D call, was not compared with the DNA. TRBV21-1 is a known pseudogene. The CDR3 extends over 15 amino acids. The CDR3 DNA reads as TGTGCCAGCAGCAAAGATGTCCCAGGGCACTACGAGCAGTACTTC. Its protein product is CASSKDVPGHYEQYF.

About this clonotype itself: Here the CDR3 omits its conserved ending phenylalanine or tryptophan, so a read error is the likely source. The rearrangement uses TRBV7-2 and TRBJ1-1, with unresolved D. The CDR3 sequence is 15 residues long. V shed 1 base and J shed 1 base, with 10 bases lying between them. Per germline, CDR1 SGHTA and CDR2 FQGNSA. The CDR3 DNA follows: TGTGCCAGCAGCTTAGGGGTGCTATGGAACACTGAAGCTTTCCTT. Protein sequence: CASSLGVLWNTEAFL.

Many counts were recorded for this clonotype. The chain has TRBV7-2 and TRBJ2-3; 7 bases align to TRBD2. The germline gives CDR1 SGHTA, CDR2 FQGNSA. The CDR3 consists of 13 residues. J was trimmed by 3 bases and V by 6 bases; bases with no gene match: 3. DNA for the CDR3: TGTGCCAGCAGGAGGGGACTAACAGATACGCAGTATTTT. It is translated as CASRRGLTDTQYF.

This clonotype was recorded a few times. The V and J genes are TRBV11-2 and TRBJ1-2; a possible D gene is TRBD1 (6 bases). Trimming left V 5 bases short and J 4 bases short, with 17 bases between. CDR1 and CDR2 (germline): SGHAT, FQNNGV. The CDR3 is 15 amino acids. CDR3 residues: CASSHGLKGGYGYTF. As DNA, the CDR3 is TGTGCCAGCAGCCATGGGCTAAAGGGGGGCTATGGCTACACCTTC.

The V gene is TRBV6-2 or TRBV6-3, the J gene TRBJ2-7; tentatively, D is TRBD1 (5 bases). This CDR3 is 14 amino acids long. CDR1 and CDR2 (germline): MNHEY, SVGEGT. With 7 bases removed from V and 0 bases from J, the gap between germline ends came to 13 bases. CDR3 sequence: CASTMTVSSYEQYF. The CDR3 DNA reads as TGTGCCAGCACTATGACAGTGAGCTCCTACGAGCAGTACTTC.

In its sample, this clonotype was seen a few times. The CDR3 bases are TGTGCCAGCAGCCAACCGGCTAGCGGGAGTTACGAGCAGTACTTC. This sequence encodes CASSQPASGSYEQYF. The chain has TRBV3-1 and TRBJ2-7; 10 bases map to TRBD2. Germline-derived CDR1 and CDR2 are LGHDT and YNNKEL (reference sequence). The CDR3 runs 15 residues. J was trimmed by 4 bases and V by 2 bases; bases with no gene match: 5.

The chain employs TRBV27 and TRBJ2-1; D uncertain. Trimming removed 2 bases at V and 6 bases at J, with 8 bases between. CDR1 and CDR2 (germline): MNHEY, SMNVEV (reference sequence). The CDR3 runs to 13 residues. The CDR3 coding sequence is TGTGCCAGCAGTTTAGTCTGGGCCAATGAGCAGTTCTTC. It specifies CASSLVWANEQFF.

CDR3 protein: CSAVGGPYNEQFF. CDR3 coding DNA: TGCAGTGCAGTGGGGGGCCCCTACAATGAGCAGTTCTTC. The chain links TRBV20-1 to TRBJ2-1; D tentatively fits TRBD1 or TRBD2 (6 bases each). Germline V gene data show CDR1 as DFQATT and CDR2 as SNEGSKA (reference sequence). CDR3 length: 13 amino acids. V was clipped by 6 bases and J by 2 bases, with 11 bases between them.

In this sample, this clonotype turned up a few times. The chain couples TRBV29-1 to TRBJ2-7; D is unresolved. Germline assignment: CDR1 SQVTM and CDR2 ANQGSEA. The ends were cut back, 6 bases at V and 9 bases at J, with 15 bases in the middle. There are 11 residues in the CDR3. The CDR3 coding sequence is TGCAGCGTCGCTGACGGGCTTGGGCAGTACTTC. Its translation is CSVADGLGQYF.

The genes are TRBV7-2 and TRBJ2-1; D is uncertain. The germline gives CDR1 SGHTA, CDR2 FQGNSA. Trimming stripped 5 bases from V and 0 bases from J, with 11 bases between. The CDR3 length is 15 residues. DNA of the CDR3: TGTGCCAGCAGCCTCCGCGAGAGCTCCTACAATGAGCAGTTCTTC. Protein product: CASSLRESSYNEQFF.

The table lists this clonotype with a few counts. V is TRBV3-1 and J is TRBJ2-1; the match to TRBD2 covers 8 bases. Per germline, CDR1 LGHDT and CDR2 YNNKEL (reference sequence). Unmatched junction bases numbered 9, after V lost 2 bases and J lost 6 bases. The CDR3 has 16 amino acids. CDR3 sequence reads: CASSQRGSGTFNEQFF. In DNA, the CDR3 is TGTGCCAGCAGCCAAAGAGGTAGCGGGACATTCAATGAGCAGTTCTTC.

The CDR3 DNA reads as TGTGCCAGCAAGTTTTGGACTAGCGGGAGAGACGGGGAGCTGTTTTTT. Its protein is CASKFWTSGRDGELFF. J is TRBJ2-2 and V is TRBV27; 13 nucleotides line up with TRBD2. The CDR3 sequence is 16 residues long. Trimming removed 7 bases from V and 7 bases from J; junction bases left unmatched: 9. CDR1 is MNHEY and CDR2 is SMNVEV in the germline V gene (reference sequence).

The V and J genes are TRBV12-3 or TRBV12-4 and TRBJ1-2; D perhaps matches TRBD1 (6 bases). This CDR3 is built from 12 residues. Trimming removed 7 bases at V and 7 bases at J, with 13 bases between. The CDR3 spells CASTATGFGYTF. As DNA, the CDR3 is TGTGCCAGCACCGCCACAGGGTTTGGCTACACCTTC.

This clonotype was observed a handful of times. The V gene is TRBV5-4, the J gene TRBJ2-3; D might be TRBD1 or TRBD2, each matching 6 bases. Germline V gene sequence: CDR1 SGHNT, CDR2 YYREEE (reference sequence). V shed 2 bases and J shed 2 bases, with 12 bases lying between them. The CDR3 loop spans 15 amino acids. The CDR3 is CASSFGGTFTDTQYF. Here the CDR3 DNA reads TGTGCCAGCAGCTTCGGCGGGACATTCACAGATACGCAGTATTTT.

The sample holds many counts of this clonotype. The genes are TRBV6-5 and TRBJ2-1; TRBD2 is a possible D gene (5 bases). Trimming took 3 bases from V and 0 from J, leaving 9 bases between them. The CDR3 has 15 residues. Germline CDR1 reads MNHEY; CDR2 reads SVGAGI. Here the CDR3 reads CASSYLAGSYNEQFF. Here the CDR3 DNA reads TGTGCCAGCAGTTATTTGGCGGGCTCCTACAATGAGCAGTTCTTC.

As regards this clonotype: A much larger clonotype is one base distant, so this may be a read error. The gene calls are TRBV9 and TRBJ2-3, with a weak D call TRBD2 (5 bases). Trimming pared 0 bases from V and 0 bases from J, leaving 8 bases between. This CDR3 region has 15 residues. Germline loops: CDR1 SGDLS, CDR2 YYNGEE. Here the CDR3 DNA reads TGTGCCAGCAGCGTAGACCGGGGAAGCACAGATACGCAGTATTTT. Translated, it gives CASSVDRGSTDTQYF. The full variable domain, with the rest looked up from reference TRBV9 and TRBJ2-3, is DSGVTQTPKHLITATGQRVTLRCSPRSGDLSVYWYQQSLDQGLQFLIQYYNGEERAKGNILERFSAQQFPDLHSELNLSSLELGDSALYFCASSVDRGSTDTQYFGPGTRLTVL.

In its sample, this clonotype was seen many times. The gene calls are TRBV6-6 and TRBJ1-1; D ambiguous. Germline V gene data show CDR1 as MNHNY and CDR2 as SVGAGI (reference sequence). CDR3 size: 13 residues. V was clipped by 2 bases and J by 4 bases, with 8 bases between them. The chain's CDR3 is CASSYSQVTEAFF. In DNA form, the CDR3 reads TGTGCCAGCAGTTACAGCCAGGTCACTGAAGCTTTCTTT.

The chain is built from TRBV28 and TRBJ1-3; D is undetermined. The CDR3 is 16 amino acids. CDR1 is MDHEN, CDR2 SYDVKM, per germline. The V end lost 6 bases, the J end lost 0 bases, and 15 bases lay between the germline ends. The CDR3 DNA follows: TGTGCCAGCAGCTGTACCAAAAAGGTCTCTGGAAACACCATATATTTT. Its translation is CASSCTKKVSGNTIYF.

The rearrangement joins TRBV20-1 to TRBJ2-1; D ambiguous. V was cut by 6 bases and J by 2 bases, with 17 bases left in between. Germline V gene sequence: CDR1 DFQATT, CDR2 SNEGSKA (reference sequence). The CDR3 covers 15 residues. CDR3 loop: CSAPSGSGPYNEQFF. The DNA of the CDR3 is TGCAGTGCCCCCAGTGGATCCGGACCCTACAATGAGCAGTTCTTC.

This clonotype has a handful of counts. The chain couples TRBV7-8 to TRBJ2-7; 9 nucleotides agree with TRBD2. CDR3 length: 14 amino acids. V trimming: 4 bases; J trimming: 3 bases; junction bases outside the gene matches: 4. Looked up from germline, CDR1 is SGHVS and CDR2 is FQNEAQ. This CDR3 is CASSSILAGYEQYF. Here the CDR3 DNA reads TGTGCCAGCAGCTCAATACTAGCGGGCTACGAGCAGTACTTC.

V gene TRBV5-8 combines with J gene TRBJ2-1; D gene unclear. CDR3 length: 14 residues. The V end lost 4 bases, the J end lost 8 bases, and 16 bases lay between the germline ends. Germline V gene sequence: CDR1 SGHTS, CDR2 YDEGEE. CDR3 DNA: TGTGCCAGCAGCCCTAGGGTCTTCTTCTATGAGCAGTTCTTC. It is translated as CASSPRVFFYEQFF. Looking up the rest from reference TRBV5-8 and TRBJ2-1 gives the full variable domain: EAGVTQSPTHLIKTRGQQATLRCSPISGHTSVYWYQQALGLGLQFLLWYDEGEERNRGNFPPRFSGRQFPNYSSELNVNALELEDSALYLCASSPRVFFYEQFFGPGTRLTVL.

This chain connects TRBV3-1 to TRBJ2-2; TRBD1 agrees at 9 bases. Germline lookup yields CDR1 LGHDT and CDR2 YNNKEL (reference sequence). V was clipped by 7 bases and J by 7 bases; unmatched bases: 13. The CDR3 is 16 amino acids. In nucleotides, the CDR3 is TGTGCCAGCAACATTGTGACAGGGGGTAGGAGCGGGGAGCTGTTTTTT. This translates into CASNIVTGGRSGELFF.